This T cell receptor beta chain originates from a study of human thymus T cells. The protocol was immunoSEQ multiplex PCR, while the TCRdb copy is restricted to in-frame clones and leaves out a portion. This table has approximately 70,000 clones, roughly 94% appearing once. General study points: Both thymic and peripheral blood repertoires showed apparently biased V and J usage. In unrelated individuals, thymic repertoires overlapped highly, according to related research.

Obtained as resections during corrective heart surgery, the thymus tissue was then studied. Donor material was obtained from healthy Finnish infants undergoing corrective surgery for congenital heart defects. Of note for this clone: Its antigen is still unknown.

Source material: thymus tissue. This sequence originates from a girl less than two years old with a congenital heart defect but otherwise immunologically healthy.

The DNA for the CDR3 is TGTGCCAGCAGCCAAGTAGAAGGGGCGGGGCAGGACTACGAGCAGTACTTC. This gives the protein CASSQVEGAGQDYEQYF. The rearrangement links TRBV4-2 to TRBJ2-7, with D possibly TRBD2 on 6 matching bases. Deletions cut 1 base from V and 3 bases from J, with 19 bases between. Germline V gene sequence: CDR1 LGHNA, CDR2 YNFKEQ. CDR3 length: 17 residues.